What follows is one T cell receptor beta chain and its context. The antigen is unknown. These data belong to a study of response to subunit inactivated influenza vaccine. Study-level points and caveats: Authors suggested each seasonal flu vaccination may recruit only limited numbers of new T cells.

From the RT-PCR reads, TCRdb called clonotypes with MiXCR, one entry per CDR3 protein. This sample has roughly 700,000 distinct CDR3 sequences, with approximately 15% found just once. Source: PBMCs from blood, taken about 14 days before vaccination. The TCR was taken from a man aged 45 to 65 who received an inactivated influenza vaccine.

CDR3 protein: CASSWTRMNTEAFF. The DNA of the CDR3 is TGTGCCAGCAGCTGGACCCGCATGAACACTGAAGCTTTCTTT. The chain is built from TRBV7-9 and TRBJ1-1; D is undetermined. V lost 4 bases and J 0 bases, leaving 9 bases between the germline ends. Germline CDR1 reads SEHNR; CDR2 reads FQNEAQ (reference sequence). The CDR3 runs 14 residues.